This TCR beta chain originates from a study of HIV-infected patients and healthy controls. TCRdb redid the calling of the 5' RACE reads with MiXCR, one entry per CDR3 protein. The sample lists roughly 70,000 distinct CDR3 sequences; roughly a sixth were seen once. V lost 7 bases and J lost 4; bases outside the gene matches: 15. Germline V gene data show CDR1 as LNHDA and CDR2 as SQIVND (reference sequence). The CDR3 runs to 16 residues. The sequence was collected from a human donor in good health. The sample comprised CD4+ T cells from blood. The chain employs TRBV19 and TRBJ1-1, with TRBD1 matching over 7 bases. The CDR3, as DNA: TGTGCCAGTAATAGACAGGGTAAGGGGCTTGGCACTGAAGCTTTCTTT. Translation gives CASNRQGKGLGTEAFF.